The 19 T cell receptor beta chains below all came from one sample that was sequenced in a study of T cells in Graves' hyperthyroidism and ophthalmopathy. The CDR3 regions of TCR beta were amplified from RNA transcripts. The study used the HTBI primer set for a first-round RT-PCR of the TCR CDR3. MiXCR was run by TCRdb on the multiplex PCR reads, yielding one entry per CDR3 protein. The sample records some 270,000 distinct CDR3 sequences, roughly 14% being singletons. The material sequenced was blood. The receptors were sampled from a woman in her thirties with Graves' hyperthyroidism that later progressed to Graves' ophthalmopathy.

This clonotype was seen many times. The V and J genes are TRBV7-2 and TRBJ1-6; no definite D call. Germline CDR1 SGHTA, CDR2 FQGNSA. Trimming cost V 5 bases and J 0 bases, with 8 bases left between them. The CDR3 totals 15 residues. CDR3 region: CASSPMTSYNSPLHF. CDR3 nucleotide sequence: TGTGCCAGCAGCCCTATGACCTCCTATAATTCACCCCTCCACTTT.

This clonotype showed up just a few times. The rearrangement joins TRBV15 to TRBJ1-2; possible D gene TRBD1, 6 bases. From germline, CDR1 is LNHNV and CDR2 YYDKDF (reference sequence). This CDR3 region has 13 residues. Between the trimmed V and J ends, which lost 5 bases and 6 bases, there was a span of 13 bases. The CDR3 reads CATSVQGRDGYTF. For the CDR3, the DNA is TGTGCCACCAGCGTCCAGGGGAGAGATGGCTACACCTTC.

A word on this clonotype: This may be a read error, as it is one base from a much larger clone. The V gene is TRBV4-1, the J gene TRBJ2-5; no clear D. This CDR3 is built from 12 residues. Germline lookup yields CDR1 MGHRA and CDR2 YSYEKL. The CDR3: CASGHIYETQYF. The CDR3 DNA sequence: TGCGCCAGCGGCCATATTTATGAGACCCAGTACTTC.

This clonotype was found many times. V usage is TRBV6-6 and J usage is TRBJ2-3; 12 bases fit TRBD2. V trimming: 2 bases; J trimming: 8 bases; junction bases outside the gene matches: 5. From germline, CDR1 is MNHNY and CDR2 SVGAGI (reference sequence). CDR3 length equals 15 residues. The CDR3 sequence is CASSYALAGGATQYF. DNA of the CDR3: TGTGCCAGCAGTTACGCACTAGCGGGAGGTGCTACGCAGTATTTT.

This clonotype was observed at least ten times. The V gene is TRBV5-1, the J gene TRBJ2-7; D possibly corresponds to TRBD2 (6 bases). The CDR3 spans 15 residues. Germline V gene lookup returns CDR1 SGHRS and CDR2 YFSETQ. Deletions cut 3 bases from V and 0 bases from J, with 13 bases between. CDR3 nucleotide sequence: TGCGCCAGCAGCTCGGGGGACTTAAGCTCCTACGAGCAGTACTTC. Amino acid sequence: CASSSGDLSSYEQYF.

This clonotype occurred a few times. The chain is built from TRBV6-2 or TRBV6-3 and TRBJ1-5, with D tentatively TRBD1 (6 bases). V dropped 6 bases and J dropped 2 bases, with 20 bases sitting between them. Germline lookup yields CDR1 MNHEY and CDR2 SVGEGT. The CDR3 runs to 17 residues. The DNA of the CDR3 is TGTGCCAGCAGAAGGGACACCAAGGGACATGGCAATCAGCCCCAGCATTTT. It translates to CASRRDTKGHGNQPQHF.

This clonotype was recorded many times. The chain is built from TRBV2 and TRBJ1-6; 7 bases match TRBD1. Germline trimming cut 7 bases from V and 0 bases from J; bases unmatched to any gene: 3. This CDR3 comprises 15 residues. Germline V CDR1 and CDR2: SNHLY, FYNNEI. Here the CDR3 DNA reads TGTGCCAGCAAGGGGACAGCCTCCTATAATTCACCCCTCCACTTT. Encoded protein: CASKGTASYNSPLHF.

This clonotype appeared many times. The chain couples TRBV28 to TRBJ1-5; 8 bases align to TRBD1. V dropped 6 bases and J dropped 9; count of bases not matched to a gene: 10. The CDR3 totals 14 residues. Germline CDR1 and CDR2: MDHEN and SYDVKM. The CDR3 sequence is CASSVQGGVSPQHF. The CDR3 DNA reads TGTGCCAGCAGCGTACAGGGGGGCGTTTCGCCCCAGCATTTT.

This clonotype came up many times. The chain uses TRBV20-1 and TRBJ2-1; tentative D call: TRBD1 (7 bases). Trimming took 3 bases from V and 1 from J, leaving 13 bases between them. Germline V gene data show CDR1 as DFQATT and CDR2 as SNEGSKA (reference sequence). CDR3 length: 15 amino acids. For the CDR3, the DNA is TGCAGTGCTAGGGAGGGGGCGGGTTCCTACAATGAGCAGTTCTTC. Translation gives CSAREGAGSYNEQFF.

This clonotype showed up many times. The V and J genes are TRBV2 and TRBJ2-7; 8 bases are shared with TRBD2. This CDR3 region has 14 residues. V shed 6 bases and J 3 bases; nucleotides not matched to a gene: 7. Germline V gives CDR1 SNHLY, CDR2 FYNNEI. The CDR3 nucleotides read TGTGCCAGCAGGGAGCGGGAGTGGATCTACGAGCAGTACTTC. Protein product: CASREREWIYEQYF.

This clonotype showed up just a few times. CDR3 DNA: TGTGCCAGCAGTTTAACGTCACCTGGAAACACCATATATTTT. Its translation is CASSLTSPGNTIYF. V and J are TRBV6-2 or TRBV6-3 and TRBJ1-3; no clear D gene. Trimming took off 4 bases at V and 2 bases at J, with 9 bases between the two ends. Germline CDR1 is MNHEY and CDR2 is SVGEGT. CDR3 size: 14 residues.

Many counts were recorded for this clonotype. The J gene is TRBJ1-1, the V gene TRBV27, with D maybe TRBD1 (5 bases). The CDR3 has 13 amino acids. The germline CDR1 and CDR2 sequences are MNHEY and SMNVEV (reference sequence). V lost 7 bases to trimming and J lost 1 base, with 10 bases between them. The CDR3 nucleotides read TGTGCCAGCATGGACGGGACGAACACTGAAGCTTTCTTT. Translated: CASMDGTNTEAFF.

This clonotype was picked up many times. The rearrangement links TRBV7-3 to TRBJ2-1, with D perhaps matching TRBD1 (5 bases). Per germline, CDR1 SGHTA and CDR2 FQGTGA. This CDR3 comprises 16 residues. Trimming took 4 bases from V and 4 from J, leaving 17 bases between them. The CDR3 DNA reads as TGTGCCAGCAGCTCTCGGCAGGGCAGAAAGTACAATGAGCAGTTCTTC. Protein sequence: CASSSRQGRKYNEQFF.

This clonotype appeared many times. This chain uses TRBV28 with TRBJ2-7; D may be TRBD2 (6 bases). V lost 5 bases, J lost 3 bases, and 14 bases lay in between. Per germline, CDR1 MDHEN and CDR2 SYDVKM. The CDR3 length is 14 residues. DNA of the CDR3: TGTGCCAGCAGTGAGCCCCAGGGAGGCTACGAGCAGTACTTC. Its protein is CASSEPQGGYEQYF.

This clonotype was observed many times. The CDR3 nucleotides are TGTGCCAGCAGCCCCCTTACTAGCGGGAGCAGACTGCGCCCCATCACAGATACGCAGTATTTT. Translating it yields CASSPLTSGSRLRPITDTQYF. This sequence joins TRBV7-8 and TRBJ2-3; 11 nucleotides align to TRBD2. Looked up from germline, CDR1 is SGHVS and CDR2 is FQNEAQ. After removal of 5 bases from V and 2 bases from J, the junction contained 21 bases not matched to a gene. The CDR3 runs 21 residues.

J is TRBJ2-1 and V is TRBV7-3; D perhaps matches TRBD2 (7 bases). The closer fit of TRBJ2-7 to the DNA end suggests the J call may be wrong. This CDR3 is 11 amino acids long. CDR1 SGHTA and CDR2 FQGTGA come from the germline V gene. This CDR3 is CASSGGNEQYF. CDR3 in DNA: TGTGCCAGCTCGGGGGGCAATGAGCAGTACTTC.

V is TRBV19 and J is TRBJ2-7, with D uncertain. Germline V lookup: CDR1 LNHDA, CDR2 SQIVND (reference sequence). The V end was cut by 3 bases, the J end by 2 bases, with 11 bases between. The CDR3 is made up of 14 amino acids. CDR3 sequence (DNA): TGTGCCAGTAGTATCCTGGACGCGCCCTACGAGCAGTACTTC. Encoded protein: CASSILDAPYEQYF.

V and J are TRBV27 and TRBJ2-5; either TRBD1 or TRBD2 may supply D (5 bases each). The germline CDR1 and CDR2 sequences are MNHEY and SMNVEV (reference sequence). The V and J ends lost 6 bases and 1 base respectively, with 12 bases between them. The CDR3 is made up of 14 amino acids. Here the CDR3 DNA reads TGTGCCAGCAGCGGGGCCCGACTCCAAGAGACCCAGTACTTC. As protein: CASSGARLQETQYF.

The chain recombines TRBV6-1 with TRBJ2-1; D is ambiguous. Germline CDR1 MNHNS, CDR2 SASEGT. Trimming took 8 bases from V and 0 from J, leaving 14 bases between them. The CDR3 contains 15 residues. The CDR3 loop is CASRPSQYSYNEQFF. In DNA form, the CDR3 reads TGTGCCAGCCGTCCGTCCCAGTACTCCTACAATGAGCAGTTCTTC.